This T cell receptor beta chain emerged from a study of cytomegalovirus exposure and HLA in healthy donors. The PCR made use of 60 Vbeta and 13 Jbeta primers. The repertoire was sequenced with immunoSEQ multiplex PCR; TCRdb's copy has only in-frame clones and lacks some. The sample yields more than 95,000 clones, nearly 80% seen once. Looked up from germline, CDR1 is LNHNV and CDR2 is YYDKDF (reference sequence). Trimming removed 5 bases at V and 4 bases at J, with 17 bases between. The CDR3 contains 15 residues. Regarding this clone: Its antigen is currently unknown.

The study sampled nominally healthy donors, though unrecorded immune exposures were likely. Study-wide points: The study dropped some indistinguishable V segments, TRBV6-2 and TRBV6-3 among them. Published work reported that the classifier diagnosed cytomegalovirus status with high specificity and sensitivity.

The origin of this receptor is a man in his sixties in good health and CMV-seropositive. The sample comprised PBMCs. This rearrangement joins TRBV15 to TRBJ1-2; D possibly corresponds to TRBD1 (6 bases). The CDR3 DNA reads as TGTGCCACCAGCGGTTCCGCAGGGGCGGTCTATGGCTACACCTTC. Amino acid sequence: CATSGSAGAVYGYTF.